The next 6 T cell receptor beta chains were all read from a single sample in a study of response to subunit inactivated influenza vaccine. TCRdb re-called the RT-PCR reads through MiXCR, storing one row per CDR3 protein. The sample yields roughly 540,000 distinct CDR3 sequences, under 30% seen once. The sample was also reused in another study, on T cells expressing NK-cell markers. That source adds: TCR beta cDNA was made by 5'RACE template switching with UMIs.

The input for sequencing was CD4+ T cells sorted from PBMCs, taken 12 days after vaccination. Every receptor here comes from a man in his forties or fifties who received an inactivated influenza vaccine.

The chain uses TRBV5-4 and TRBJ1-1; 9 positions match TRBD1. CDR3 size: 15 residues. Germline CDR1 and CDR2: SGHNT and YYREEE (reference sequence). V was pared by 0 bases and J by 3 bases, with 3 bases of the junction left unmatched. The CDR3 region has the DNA TGTGCCAGCAGCTTGGAGGGACAGGGTTACACTGAAGCTTTCTTT. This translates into CASSLEGQGYTEAFF.

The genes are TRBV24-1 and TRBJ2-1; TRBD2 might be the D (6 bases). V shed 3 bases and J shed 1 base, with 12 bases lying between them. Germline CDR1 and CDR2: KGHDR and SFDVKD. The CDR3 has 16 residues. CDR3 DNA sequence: TGTGCCACCAGTGATACCCTGGCGGGGTCCTACAATGAGCAGTTCTTC. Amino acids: CATSDTLAGSYNEQFF.

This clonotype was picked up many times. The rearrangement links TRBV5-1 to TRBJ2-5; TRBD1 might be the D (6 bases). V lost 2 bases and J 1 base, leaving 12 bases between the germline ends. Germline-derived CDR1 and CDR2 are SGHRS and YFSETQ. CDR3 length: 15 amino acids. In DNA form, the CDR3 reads TGCGCCAGCAGCTTCCAGGGGTCACTCCAAGAGACCCAGTACTTC. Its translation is CASSFQGSLQETQYF.

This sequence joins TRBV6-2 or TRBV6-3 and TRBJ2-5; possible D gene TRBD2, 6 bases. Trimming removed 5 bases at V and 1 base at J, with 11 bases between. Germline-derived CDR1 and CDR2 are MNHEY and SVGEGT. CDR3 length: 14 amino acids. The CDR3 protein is CASSRSGVQETQYF. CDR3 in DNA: TGTGCCAGCAGTCGGTCGGGAGTCCAAGAGACCCAGTACTTC.

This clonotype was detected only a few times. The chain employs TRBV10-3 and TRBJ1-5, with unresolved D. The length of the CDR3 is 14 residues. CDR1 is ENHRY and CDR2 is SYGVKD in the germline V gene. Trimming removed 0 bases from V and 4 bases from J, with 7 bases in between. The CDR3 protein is CAISESTRNQPQHF. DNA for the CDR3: TGTGCCATCAGTGAGTCGACTAGGAATCAGCCCCAGCATTTT.

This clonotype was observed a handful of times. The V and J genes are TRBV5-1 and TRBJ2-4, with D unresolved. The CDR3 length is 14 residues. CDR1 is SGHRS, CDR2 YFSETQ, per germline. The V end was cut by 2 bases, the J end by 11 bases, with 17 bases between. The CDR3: CASSLADGASFQYF. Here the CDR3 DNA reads TGCGCCAGCAGCTTAGCAGATGGAGCGAGTTTTCAGTACTTC.